Presented here are 31 T cell receptor beta chains from one specimen sequenced in a study of beta chain features in type 1 diabetes. Expressed TCRB transcripts were sequenced because the isolated RNA had all been reverse transcribed beforehand. Assay used: immunoSEQ multiplex PCR; TCRdb lists only in-frame clones, some missing. This sample has 150,000 or so clones, with around 8.7% found just once. The sample was central memory CD4+ T cells from blood. The source is a man younger than 30 in good health.

This chain connects TRBV9 to TRBJ2-1; TRBD2 matches at 7 bases. CDR3 length equals 15 residues. Germline-derived CDR1 and CDR2 are SGDLS and YYNGEE. After removal of 1 base from V and 10 bases from J, the junction contained 11 bases not matched to a gene. In DNA, the CDR3 is TGTGCCAGCAGCGTAAGCGGGGCAGATTTCGGGGAGCAGTTCTTC. Encoded protein: CASSVSGADFGEQFF.

This clone was seen more than once but under ten times. The chain joins TRBV27 to TRBJ2-6; 9 bases map to TRBD1. V dropped 1 base and J dropped 2; count of bases not matched to a gene: 6. Per the germline V gene, CDR1 is MNHEY and CDR2 is SMNVEV (reference sequence). CDR3 length equals 18 residues. The CDR3 loop reads CASSLYGQGTAGANVLTF. In DNA form, the CDR3 reads TGTGCCAGCAGTTTATATGGACAGGGGACTGCTGGGGCCAACGTCCTGACTTTC.

This clone appeared a few times. As DNA, the CDR3 is TGTGCCAGCAGTCGGGGGGCCGTAGATACGCAGTATTTT. Its translation is CASSRGAVDTQYF. The chain couples TRBV6-5 to TRBJ2-3; D is possibly TRBD2 (7 bases). Trimming shortened V by 5 bases and J by 5 bases, and 11 bases separated the two germline ends. The CDR3 is 13 residues long. Germline CDR1 MNHEY, CDR2 SVGAGI.

The CDR3 nucleotides are TGCGCCAGCAGCTTCAGGGGAGAGTACAATGAGCAGTTCTTC. Translated: CASSFRGEYNEQFF. J is TRBJ2-1 and V is TRBV5-1, with D perhaps matching TRBD1 (6 bases). The V end was cut by 2 bases, the J end by 4 bases, with 10 bases between. The germline CDR1 and CDR2 sequences are SGHRS and YFSETQ. The CDR3 covers 14 residues.

The chain joins TRBV4-2 to TRBJ2-3; TRBD2 aligns across 8 bases. Germline V CDR1 and CDR2: LGHNA, YNFKEQ. This CDR3 has 17 residues. The ends lost 1 base at V and 4 bases at J; junction bases unmatched: 10. CDR3 DNA sequence: TGTGCCAGCAGCCAAGCGATAGGCCGGGGGGGGTCAGATACGCAGTATTTT. Residues: CASSQAIGRGGSDTQYF.

This rearrangement joins TRBV9 to TRBJ2-5; the D gene is possibly TRBD1 (6 bases). Between the trimmed V and J ends, which lost 4 bases and 0 bases, there was a span of 13 bases. The CDR3 runs to 15 residues. CDR1 is SGDLS, CDR2 YYNGEE, per germline. CDR3 loop: CASSPHRDNQETQYF. The CDR3 nucleotides read TGTGCCAGCAGCCCTCACCGGGACAACCAAGAGACCCAGTACTTC. The entire variable domain, with the rest obtained from reference TRBV9 and TRBJ2-5, is as follows: DSGVTQTPKHLITATGQRVTLRCSPRSGDLSVYWYQQSLDQGLQFLIQYYNGEERAKGNILERFSAQQFPDLHSELNLSSLELGDSALYFCASSPHRDNQETQYFGPGTRLLVL.

This clone came up a few times. This chain uses TRBV7-8 with TRBJ1-2; D might be TRBD1 (5 bases). Germline values: CDR1 SGHVS, CDR2 FQNEAQ. The V gene lost 1 base and the J gene lost 2 bases, with 11 bases spanning the gap. CDR3 length: 15 residues. CDR3 sequence: CASSLGTPANYGYTF. The CDR3 DNA reads as TGTGCCAGCAGCTTAGGGACACCGGCAAACTATGGCTACACCTTC. The whole variable domain, filled in from reference TRBV7-8 and TRBJ1-2, reads GAGVSQSPRYKVAKRGQDVALRCDPISGHVSLFWYQQALGQGPEFLTYFQNEAQLDKSGLPSDRFFAERPEGSVSTLKIQRTQQEDSAVYLCASSLGTPANYGYTFGSGTRLTVV.

This clone occurred a few times. The identical CDR3 is also encoded by other nucleotide sequences in the sample. This sequence joins TRBV7-9 and TRBJ1-2; 8 bases are a match to TRBD1. The V segment lost 1 base and the J segment 4 bases; nucleotides outside the gene matches: 2. Germline CDR1 reads SEHNR; CDR2 reads FQNEAQ (reference sequence). The length of the CDR3 is 14 residues. CDR3: CASSLGQGAYGYTF. The DNA of the CDR3 is TGTGCCAGCAGCTTAGGGCAGGGGGCCTATGGCTACACCTTC. Supplemented by reference TRBV7-9 and TRBJ1-2, the full variable domain reads DTGVSQNPRHKITKRGQNVTFRCDPISEHNRLYWYRQTLGQGPEFLTYFQNEAQLEKSRLLSDRFSAERPKGSFSTLEIQRTEQGDSAMYLCASSLGQGAYGYTFGSGTRLTVV.

This clone was found a few times. The chain links TRBV6-5 to TRBJ2-2, with D maybe TRBD1 (6 bases). Germline V lookup: CDR1 MNHEY, CDR2 SVGAGI. The CDR3 has 15 residues. The V end lost 2 bases, the J end lost 4 bases, and 11 bases lay between the germline ends. This CDR3 reads CASSYTQGTTGELFF. Here the CDR3 DNA reads TGTGCCAGCAGTTACACACAGGGTACCACCGGGGAGCTGTTTTTT.

This chain links TRBV6-6 with TRBJ2-7, with 8 bases aligning to TRBD1. The CDR3 contains 14 residues. The V gene's germline CDR1 is MNHNY and CDR2 SVGAGI (reference sequence). With 6 bases clipped from V and 4 bases from J, the junction kept 8 bases outside the gene matches. This chain's CDR3 is CASRLGDRRYEQYF. The CDR3 DNA reads as TGTGCCAGCAGGCTCGGGGACAGGCGGTACGAGCAGTACTTC.

This clone was observed a few times. The rearrangement links TRBV18 to TRBJ1-4, with no clear D. Trimming left V 6 bases short and J 10 bases short, with 12 bases between. The CDR3 covers 12 residues. Germline CDR1 KGHSH, CDR2 LQKENI. CDR3 sequence reads: CASSESRGKLFF. DNA of the CDR3: TGTGCCAGCTCGGAATCACGGGGAAAACTGTTTTTT.

Only a few counts were recorded for this clone. The rearrangement links TRBV7-7 to TRBJ2-1; the match to TRBD2 covers 10 bases. J lost 6 bases, V lost 2 bases, and 4 bases had no gene match. Per the germline V gene, CDR1 is SSHAT and CDR2 is FNYEAQ (reference sequence). The CDR3 consists of 15 residues. CDR3 bases: TGTGCCAGCAGCTTAACTAGCGGGGAGTTCAATGAGCAGTTCTTC. Translation: CASSLTSGEFNEQFF.

V gene TRBV5-1 combines with J gene TRBJ2-2, with TRBD1 identical over 8 bases. J was trimmed by 0 bases and V by 0 bases; bases with no gene match: 1. Germline CDR1 SGHRS, CDR2 YFSETQ. The CDR3 spans 16 residues. The CDR3 bases are TGCGCCAGCAGCTTGGCAGGGGGCCCGAACACCGGGGAGCTGTTTTTT. Amino acids: CASSLAGGPNTGELFF.

This sequence joins TRBV7-9 and TRBJ1-4; 9 nucleotides match TRBD1. Germline loops: CDR1 SEHNR, CDR2 FQNEAQ (reference sequence). This CDR3 region has 15 residues. Germline trimming cut 6 bases from V and 7 bases from J; bases unmatched to any gene: 9. The CDR3 is CASSFGTGRSEKLFF. The CDR3 DNA reads as TGTGCCAGCAGTTTCGGGACAGGGCGGAGTGAAAAACTGTTTTTT.

The table lists this clone with a few counts. The chain has TRBV7-9 and TRBJ2-2, with 10 bases lining up with TRBD1. The CDR3 has 16 residues. CDR1 and CDR2 from the germline V gene are SEHNR and FQNEAQ (reference sequence). Trimming at V came to 5 bases and at J to 0 bases, leaving 3 bases not matched to a gene. DNA for the CDR3: TGTGCCAGCAGCGGCGGACAGGGGGCGAACACCGGGGAGCTGTTTTTT. This translates into CASSGGQGANTGELFF.

This chain connects TRBV4-1 to TRBJ1-5; D is ambiguous. Trimming cost V 1 base and J 9 bases, with 7 bases left between them. This CDR3 spans 12 amino acids. Germline V gene data show CDR1 as MGHRA and CDR2 as YSYEKL. In DNA, the CDR3 is TGCGCCAGCAGCCAAGTCCCCGGGCCCCAGCATTTT. Translated: CASSQVPGPQHF.

This clone was detected only a few times. The chain is built from TRBV7-2 and TRBJ2-2, with a possible D match to TRBD1 (5 bases). V lost 6 bases and J 8 bases, leaving 25 bases between the germline ends. This CDR3 has 17 amino acids. Germline CDR1 SGHTA, CDR2 FQGNSA. The CDR3 here is CASRHVAGQGPGGELFF. As DNA, the CDR3 is TGTGCCAGCAGACATGTCGCAGGGCAGGGTCCCGGGGGGGAGCTGTTTTTT.

The chain uses TRBV28 and TRBJ1-3, with D possibly TRBD1 on 5 matching bases. The CDR3 has 13 amino acids. Trimming shortened V by 8 bases and J by 4 bases, and 12 bases separated the two germline ends. In germline, CDR1 is MDHEN, CDR2 SYDVKM. The CDR3 DNA reads as TGTGCCAGCCTCGCAGGGTTCGGAAACACCATATATTTT. It translates to CASLAGFGNTIYF.

The V gene is TRBV2, the J gene TRBJ2-2; tentative D call: TRBD1 (7 bases). CDR1 is SNHLY, CDR2 FYNNEI, per germline. V lost 6 bases, J lost 4 bases, and 15 bases lay in between. CDR3 length: 15 residues. CDR3 DNA: TGTGCCAGCAGCCAGGAGGGGGCAGGCACCGGGGAGCTGTTTTTT. This gives the protein CASSQEGAGTGELFF.

This clone has just a few counts. Here the CDR3 reads CASRWGSGNYGYTF. Here the CDR3 DNA reads TGTGCCAGCAGGTGGGGGAGCGGGAACTATGGCTACACCTTC. J is TRBJ1-2 and V is TRBV6-5; D might be TRBD1 (5 bases). The CDR3 has 14 residues. Germline V gene data show CDR1 as MNHEY and CDR2 as SVGAGI. The ends were cut back, 6 bases at V and 2 bases at J, with 13 bases in the middle.

This clone came up a few times. The rearrangement joins TRBV12-1 to TRBJ1-3. TRBV12-1 is described as a pseudogene. This CDR3 spans 14 amino acids. The CDR3 loop reads CASSFLYPGNTIYF. The CDR3 DNA sequence: TGTGCCAGCAGCTTCCTGTATCCGGGAAACACCATATATTTT.

This clone appeared many times. V usage is TRBV30 and J usage is TRBJ2-5; D is perhaps TRBD1 (6 bases). There are 12 residues in the CDR3. Deletions cut 0 bases from V and 4 bases from J, with 6 bases between. From germline, CDR1 is GTSNPN and CDR2 SVGIG (reference sequence). This CDR3 reads CAWSVQGETQYF. The CDR3 DNA sequence: TGTGCCTGGAGTGTACAGGGAGAGACCCAGTACTTC.

A few counts support this clone. The DNA of the CDR3 is TGTGCTAGTGGTTTGTATGGGAGGAACACTGAAGCTTTCTTT. This gives the protein CASGLYGRNTEAFF. The chain joins TRBV12-5 to TRBJ1-1, with D unclear. Trimming stripped 2 bases from V and 1 base from J, with 8 bases between. In germline, CDR1 is LGHNT, CDR2 FRNRAP. This CDR3 has 14 amino acids.

This chain joins TRBV7-2 and TRBJ1-6, with 9 bases aligning to TRBD1. V shed 1 base and J 7 bases; nucleotides not matched to a gene: 2. Germline V lookup: CDR1 SGHTA, CDR2 FQGNSA. CDR3 length: 15 residues. CDR3 coding DNA: TGTGCCAGCAGCTTAGTGACAGGGGGAAATTCACCCCTCCACTTT. Its protein product is CASSLVTGGNSPLHF.

The V gene is TRBV20-1, the J gene TRBJ1-2; 8 bases line up with TRBD1. Germline-derived CDR1 and CDR2 are DFQATT and SNEGSKA (reference sequence). The CDR3 is 11 amino acids. Here the CDR3 reads CTYRGDYGYTF. The CDR3 DNA reads TGCACCTACAGGGGGGACTATGGCTACACCTTC.

V gene TRBV2 combines with J gene TRBJ1-5; possible D gene TRBD1, 6 bases. V lost 6 bases and J 4 bases, leaving 10 bases between the germline ends. Germline V gene data show CDR1 as SNHLY and CDR2 as FYNNEI. This CDR3 is 13 amino acids long. Written as DNA, the CDR3 is TGTGCCAGCAGGGGGGACATTAATCAGCCCCAGCATTTT. As protein: CASRGDINQPQHF.

This clone was counted between two and nine times. V usage is TRBV6-1 and J usage is TRBJ1-5, with a weak D call TRBD1 (6 bases). CDR1 and CDR2 (germline): MNHNS, SASEGT. Trimming removed 1 base at V and 2 bases at J, with 12 bases between. This CDR3 is 16 amino acids long. The DNA for the CDR3 is TGTGCCAGCAGTGAAGTGTCTCCAGGGGGCAATCAGCCCCAGCATTTT. Translated, it gives CASSEVSPGGNQPQHF.

This clone was detected a few times. The chain recombines TRBV11-1 with TRBJ2-1; TRBD2 aligns across 10 bases. Trimming cost V 2 bases and J 4 bases; bases outside gene matches: 8. There are 17 residues in the CDR3. CDR1 and CDR2 (germline): SGHAT, FQDESV (reference sequence). The CDR3 loop reads CASSLSKGAGGYNEQFF. CDR3 coding DNA: TGTGCCAGCAGCTTAAGTAAAGGAGCGGGGGGGTACAATGAGCAGTTCTTC.

This clone was recorded at least ten times. The sample has other DNA sequences that encode this CDR3 too. The chain links TRBV30 to TRBJ1-4; TRBD1 aligns across 8 bases. CDR1 and CDR2 (germline): GTSNPN, SVGIG (reference sequence). V shed 2 bases and J 2 bases; nucleotides not matched to a gene: 1. This CDR3 comprises 14 residues. This chain's CDR3 is CAWSRQGTNEKLFF. CDR3 bases: TGTGCCTGGAGTCGACAGGGGACTAATGAAAAACTGTTTTTT.

The rearrangement joins TRBV5-1 to TRBJ2-7; no firm D call. CDR3 size: 13 residues. Germline V gene lookup returns CDR1 SGHRS and CDR2 YFSETQ. Deletions cut 0 bases from V and 3 bases from J, with 7 bases between. CDR3 loop: CASSLEPGYEQYF. The CDR3 DNA reads TGCGCCAGCAGCTTGGAACCGGGCTACGAGCAGTACTTC.

The chain is built from TRBV4-3 and TRBJ1-1; D not resolved. Trimming stripped 2 bases from V and 4 bases from J, with 11 bases between. The germline V gene encodes CDR1 LGHNA and CDR2 YSLEER. CDR3 size: 14 residues. CDR3 coding DNA: TGCGCCAGCAGCCAAATAGGGAGTAGCACTGAAGCTTTCTTT. Protein product: CASSQIGSSTEAFF.